This is a list of T cell receptor beta chains from one sample in a study of T cells in Graves' hyperthyroidism and ophthalmopathy. TCRdb independently ran MiXCR on the multiplex PCR reads; one entry per CDR3 protein. The sample includes hundreds of thousands of distinct CDR3 sequences, roughly 15% of them seen just once. Sequencing was carried out using blood. These receptors all come from a woman in her thirties or forties with Graves' ophthalmopathy. CDR3s include the opening cysteine and the closing phenylalanine or tryptophan.

>TRBJ1-1|TRBV27
CASSDREDTEAFF
>TRBJ1-1|TRBV20-1
CSGKQGRNTEAFF
>TRBJ2-7|TRBV2
CASSERGGSPGEQYF
>TRBJ2-2|TRBV6-5
CASSFSSGIGTGELFF
>TRBJ1-5|TRBV20-1
CSARGAVISNQPQHF
>TRBJ1-2|TRBV14
CASSQKRGWICIGYTF
>TRBJ2-1|TRBV6-1
CASSEYRTSGGNEQFF
>TRBJ2-2|TRBV5-1
CASRGAASNTGELFF
>TRBJ2-7|TRBV6-2/TRBV6-3
CASSYGWVAGSSQPYEQYF
>TRBJ1-2|TRBV5-1
CASSLGGALDYGYTF
>TRBJ2-7|TRBV5-1
CASSLGPPYEQYF
>TRBJ2-4|TRBV30
CAWRWQGANIQYF
>TRBJ2-7|TRBV28
CASSFASSQAGEQYF
>TRBJ2-5|TRBV20-1
CSARLRGQGVRETQYF
>TRBJ1-5|TRBV6-5
CASSYSEHGQPQHF
>TRBJ2-7|TRBV2
CASSEERGTWYEQYF
>TRBJ2-5|TRBV6-2/TRBV6-3
CASSYRKVAGTETQYF
>TRBJ2-5|TRBV6-5
CASSYPLIEETQYF
>TRBJ2-3|TRBV12-3/TRBV12-4
CASSLVSFATSTDTQYF
>TRBJ1-1|TRBV18
CASSPPSGNTEAFF
>TRBJ2-2|TRBV28
CATTSGSRTGELFF
>TRBJ2-7|TRBV12-3/TRBV12-4
CASRPRRGEQYF
>TRBJ2-5|TRBV6-2/TRBV6-3
CASGRLAGRETQYF
>TRBJ2-3|TRBV6-2/TRBV6-3
CASSLSTTDTDTQYF
>TRBJ2-7|TRBV2
CASIPGRGSYEQYF
>TRBJ1-6|TRBV27
CASSFARGTSSYNSPLHF
>TRBJ2-4|TRBV7-2
CASSLRRGNIQYF
>TRBJ1-1|TRBV28
CASSLYSLNTEAFF
>TRBJ2-6|TRBV12-3/TRBV12-4
CASSRQLSGANVLTF
>TRBJ2-6|TRBV2
CASRPGVSGANVLTF
>TRBJ2-7|TRBV6-2/TRBV6-3
CSSSYSGTEQYF
>TRBJ1-5|TRBV30
CAWSSSYNQPQHF
>TRBJ2-6|TRBV5-1
CASSFGGRAGANVLTF
>TRBJ2-7|TRBV4-1
CASSQTDSNYEQYF
>TRBJ2-7|TRBV7-9
CASTRSPGQLEQYF
>TRBJ2-7|TRBV12-3/TRBV12-4
CASSSTGLLGQYF
>TRBJ2-4|TRBV27
CASSPQEGTSGSFHKNIQYF
>TRBJ2-1|TRBV12-3/TRBV12-4
CASSPGQLEQFF
>TRBJ2-7|TRBV29-1
CSDLYEQYF
>TRBJ2-7|TRBV18
CASSRGTSGTSSYEQYF
>TRBJ2-7|TRBV6-5
CASSPTNSYEQYF
>TRBJ1-6|TRBV9
CASSPTQANSPLHF
>TRBJ1-1|TRBV7-9
CASSPDSGRTEAFF
>TRBJ2-7|TRBV12-3/TRBV12-4
CASRGPGEQYF
>TRBJ1-1|TRBV6-5
CASSYSKTRLRTEAFF
>TRBJ2-4|TRBV20-1
CSAAPAGVKNIQYF
>TRBJ2-7|TRBV27
CASSYDRGSYEQYF